Each of the 27 T cell receptor beta chains below was sequenced from the same sample in a study of graft-versus-host responses after intestinal transplantation. These receptors are not linked to any known antigen. TCRdb's table, derived via immunoSEQ multiplex PCR, lists solely in-frame clones and lacks some. The sample lists some 97,000 clones, roughly 87% occurring once. The starting material was unstimulated CD4+ T cells sorted from spleen or lymph node cells, obtained before transplant. These receptor sequences come from a human donor who was the organ donor for an intestinal transplant.

In regard to this clone: Other DNA sequences in the same sample also yield this CDR3. V gene TRBV5-1 combines with J gene TRBJ1-5; 7 bases agree with TRBD1. The length of the CDR3 is 14 residues. Germline loops: CDR1 SGHRS, CDR2 YFSETQ. Germline trimming cut 1 base from V and 2 bases from J; bases unmatched to any gene: 0. CDR3 loop: CASSLTGGNQPQHF. DNA for the CDR3: TGCGCCAGCAGCTTGACAGGGGGCAATCAGCCCCAGCATTTT. Supplemented by reference TRBV5-1 and TRBJ1-5, the full variable domain reads KAGVTQTPRYLIKTRGQQVTLSCSPISGHRSVSWYQQTPGQGLQFLFEYFSETQRNKGNFPGRFSGRQFSNSRSEMNVSTLELGDSALYLCASSLTGGNQPQHFGDGTRLSIL.

The gene calls are TRBV28 and TRBJ2-3; TRBD2 might be the D (6 bases). The germline CDR1 and CDR2 sequences are MDHEN and SYDVKM. Trimming stripped 4 bases from V and 4 bases from J, with 15 bases between. The CDR3 runs to 15 residues. The CDR3 DNA follows: TGTGCCAGCAGTTCGTTGGCGGGGCGGCCAGATACGCAGTATTTT. It translates to CASSSLAGRPDTQYF.

The gene calls are TRBV19 and TRBJ1-3, with 9 bases lining up with TRBD1. With V trimmed by 5 bases and J by 6 bases, 5 bases remained unmatched. Per the germline V gene, CDR1 is LNHDA and CDR2 is SQIVND (reference sequence). The CDR3 spans 14 residues. The CDR3: CASSPRQGVNTIYF. In nucleotides, the CDR3 is TGTGCCAGTAGTCCCCGACAGGGGGTAAACACCATATATTTT.

The chain couples TRBV19 to TRBJ1-5; possibly TRBD1 for D (5 bases). Trimming shortened V by 2 bases and J by 3 bases, and 14 bases separated the two germline ends. Germline V gene sequence: CDR1 LNHDA, CDR2 SQIVND (reference sequence). The CDR3 consists of 16 residues. Here the CDR3 DNA reads TGTGCCAGTAGTATAATGCTAGGGGTTACCAATCAGCCCCAGCATTTT. Translation: CASSIMLGVTNQPQHF.

The chain recombines TRBV19 with TRBJ2-2; D assignment may be TRBD1 or TRBD2 (6 bases each). The CDR3 sequence is 14 residues long. The germline CDR1 and CDR2 sequences are LNHDA and SQIVND (reference sequence). Trimming stripped 5 bases from V and 6 bases from J, with 13 bases between. CDR3 sequence: CASSRGTQAGELFF. In nucleotides, the CDR3 is TGTGCCAGTAGTCGCGGGACACAGGCCGGGGAGCTGTTTTTT.

This rearrangement joins TRBV29-1 to TRBJ1-1; D remains ambiguous. There are 12 residues in the CDR3. Germline V CDR1 and CDR2: SQVTM, ANQGSEA. The V gene lost 7 bases and the J gene lost 2 bases, with 11 bases spanning the gap. The DNA for the CDR3 is TGCAGCGGGACCCAGACTAACACTGAAGCTTTCTTT. Translation: CSGTQTNTEAFF.

The chain couples TRBV28 to TRBJ2-5, with D unclear. The assigned J gene may be wrong: the sequence end matches TRBJ2-7 better. This CDR3 has 13 residues. Germline CDR1 and CDR2: MDHEN and SYDVKM. The CDR3 coding sequence is TGTGCCAGCAGTTCCACCCCCCCGTACGAGCAGTACTTC. It translates to CASSSTPPYEQYF.

This chain uses TRBV18 with TRBJ2-5; the D is unclear. Trimming stripped 0 bases from V and 1 base from J, with 9 bases between. This CDR3 has 15 residues. The germline V gene encodes CDR1 KGHSH and CDR2 LQKENI. CDR3 DNA: TGTGCCAGCTCACCACCTGATAAGGGCCAAGAGACCCAGTACTTC. Translating it yields CASSPPDKGQETQYF. Full variable domain (missing parts from reference TRBV18 and TRBJ2-5): NAGVMQNPRHLVRRRGQEARLRCSPMKGHSHVYWYRQLPEEGLKFMVYLQKENIIDESGMPKERFSAEFPKEGPSILRIQQVVRGDSAAYFCASSPPDKGQETQYFGPGTRLLVL.

The sample holds a few counts of this clone. The J gene is TRBJ2-7, the V gene TRBV19, with 7 nucleotides matching TRBD2. Unmatched junction bases numbered 5, after V lost 3 bases and J lost 3 bases. Germline V gene sequence: CDR1 LNHDA, CDR2 SQIVND (reference sequence). The CDR3 has 14 residues. The CDR3 nucleotides are TGTGCCAGTAGTATCCGCCCTAGCGGCTACGAGCAGTACTTC. Translated: CASSIRPSGYEQYF.

This chain joins TRBV28 and TRBJ1-1; no reliable D call. Germline V gene lookup returns CDR1 MDHEN and CDR2 SYDVKM. There are 14 residues in the CDR3. V lost 3 bases, J lost 5 bases, and 13 bases lay in between. The CDR3 protein is CASSFPYRNTEAFF. The CDR3 DNA reads as TGTGCCAGCAGTTTCCCCTATAGGAATACTGAAGCTTTCTTT.

The rearrangement uses TRBV4-1 and TRBJ2-7; D is unclear. This CDR3 region has 16 residues. The V and J ends lost 0 bases and 4 bases respectively, with 16 bases between them. Germline CDR1 MGHRA, CDR2 YSYEKL. CDR3 protein: CASSQDQAPGPYEQYF. The DNA for the CDR3 is TGCGCCAGCAGCCAAGATCAGGCCCCAGGACCTTACGAGCAGTACTTC.

The V and J genes are TRBV19 and TRBJ1-1; no clear D. The germline V gene has CDR1 LNHDA and CDR2 SQIVND (reference sequence). The CDR3 contains 14 residues. The germline V and J ends were trimmed by 3 bases and 1 base, with 9 bases remaining between them. In DNA, the CDR3 is TGTGCCAGTAGTATCTTCTACAGGAACACTGAAGCTTTCTTT. Translated, it gives CASSIFYRNTEAFF. The full variable domain, rest sourced from reference TRBV19 and TRBJ1-1, is DGGITQSPKYLFRKEGQNVTLSCEQNLNHDAMYWYRQDPGQGLRLIYYSQIVNDFQKGDIAEGYSVSREKKESFPLTVTSAQKNPTAFYLCASSIFYRNTEAFFGQGTRLTVV.

This rearrangement joins TRBV7-7 to TRBJ2-3; TRBD1 matches at 7 bases. V was clipped by 2 bases and J by 5 bases; unmatched bases: 4. CDR1 and CDR2 (germline): SSHAT, FNYEAQ (reference sequence). This CDR3 region has 14 residues. The CDR3 DNA reads as TGTGCCAGCAGCTTAACAGGGGAGAGAGATACGCAGTATTTT. The encoded protein is CASSLTGERDTQYF.

The chain's CDR3 is CASKVTSGYNEQFF. DNA for the CDR3: TGTGCCAGCAAGGTGACTAGCGGGTACAATGAGCAGTTCTTC. The chain uses TRBV6-1 and TRBJ2-1; 10 bases map to TRBD2. Germline trimming cut 7 bases from V and 4 bases from J; bases unmatched to any gene: 4. This CDR3 region has 14 residues. Germline V gene data show CDR1 as MNHNS and CDR2 as SASEGT.

V and J are TRBV6-1 and TRBJ2-7, with no clear D. V gave up 1 base and J gave up 9 bases, with 7 bases separating them. The CDR3 is made up of 11 amino acids. Germline V gene sequence: CDR1 MNHNS, CDR2 SASEGT. The chain's CDR3 is CASSEGSVQYF. The CDR3 DNA is TGTGCCAGCAGTGAAGGTTCGGTGCAGTACTTC.

The CDR3 region is CASSLTGGGQPQHF. As DNA, the CDR3 is TGTGCCAGCAGCCTGACAGGAGGCGGTCAGCCCCAGCATTTT. The chain links TRBV5-6 to TRBJ1-5; TRBD1 might be the D (6 bases). This CDR3 spans 14 amino acids. V was cut by 4 bases and J by 6 bases, with 14 bases left in between. Looked up from germline, CDR1 is SGHDT and CDR2 is YYEEEE.

V is TRBV28 and J is TRBJ1-1, with no clear D. Trimming pared 4 bases from V and 1 base from J, leaving 22 bases between. In germline, CDR1 is MDHEN, CDR2 SYDVKM. The CDR3 spans 18 residues. This CDR3 is CASSSASKNSRKNTEAFF. The CDR3 coding sequence is TGTGCCAGCAGTTCGGCCTCTAAAAACAGCAGAAAGAACACTGAAGCTTTCTTT. The variable domain in full, completed from reference TRBV28 and TRBJ1-1, reads DVKVTQSSRYLVKRTGEKVFLECVQDMDHENMFWYRQDPGLGLRLIYFSYDVKMKEKGDIPEGYSVSREKKERFSLILESASTNQTSMYLCASSSASKNSRKNTEAFFGQGTRLTVV.

The rearrangement links TRBV6-4 to TRBJ2-2, with no clear D. Trimming took 2 bases from V and 7 from J, leaving 8 bases between them. The CDR3 length is 13 residues. The germline gives CDR1 MRHNA, CDR2 SNTAGT. The CDR3 region is CASSDRNGGELFF. CDR3 DNA sequence: TGTGCCAGCAGTGACCGGAATGGCGGGGAGCTGTTTTTT.

CDR3 amino acids: CASSLQGAGSTEAFF. The CDR3 DNA reads TGTGCCAGCAGCCTCCAAGGAGCGGGAAGCACTGAAGCTTTCTTT. This chain connects TRBV28 to TRBJ1-1; unclear D gene. This CDR3 region has 15 residues. The V end was cut by 6 bases, the J end by 4 bases, with 18 bases between. CDR1 and CDR2 from the germline V gene are MDHEN and SYDVKM.

The chain couples TRBV7-9 to TRBJ2-1; no clear D gene. There are 15 residues in the CDR3. V shed 1 base and J shed 3 bases, with 10 bases lying between them. Germline CDR1 SEHNR, CDR2 FQNEAQ (reference sequence). In DNA, the CDR3 is TGTGCCAGCAGCTTAGACCTGGGCGTCTACAATGAGCAGTTCTTC. As protein: CASSLDLGVYNEQFF.

The V gene is TRBV6-5, the J gene TRBJ1-4, with 7 positions matching TRBD1. V was clipped by 5 bases and J by 8 bases; unmatched bases: 8. Germline loops: CDR1 MNHEY, CDR2 SVGAGI. CDR3 length equals 14 residues. CDR3 loop: CASSLQGWSEKLFF. The DNA for the CDR3 is TGTGCCAGCAGTCTACAGGGGTGGAGCGAAAAACTGTTTTTT.

This clone was seen once. The CDR3 sequence is CASSLPRDRGLGTQYF. CDR3 DNA sequence: TGTGCCAGCAGCTTACCTCGGGACAGGGGGCTCGGGACCCAGTACTTC. The V gene is TRBV7-8, the J gene TRBJ2-5, with TRBD1 matching over 12 bases. This CDR3 has 16 amino acids. CDR1 SGHVS and CDR2 FQNEAQ come from the germline V gene. The V segment lost 2 bases and the J segment 7 bases; nucleotides outside the gene matches: 8.

V usage is TRBV19 and J usage is TRBJ1-4; possible D gene TRBD1, 6 bases. Per germline, CDR1 LNHDA and CDR2 SQIVND (reference sequence). The CDR3 is made up of 13 amino acids. Trimming stripped 10 bases from V and 4 bases from J, with 13 bases between. The CDR3 is CAKPGHYNEKLFF. The CDR3 DNA is TGTGCCAAGCCGGGACACTATAATGAAAAACTGTTTTTT. Based on the CDR3 plus reference TRBV19 and TRBJ1-4, the full variable domain is DGGITQSPKYLFRKEGQNVTLSCEQNLNHDAMYWYRQDPGQGLRLIYYSQIVNDFQKGDIAEGYSVSREKKESFPLTVTSAQKNPTAFYLCAKPGHYNEKLFFGSGTQLSVL.

The count of this clone is one. The genes are TRBV7-2 and TRBJ2-1, with TRBD2 as a possible D gene (5 bases). V lost 0 bases and J lost 2, with 8 bases in between. This CDR3 is built from 15 residues. CDR1 and CDR2 from the germline V gene are SGHTA and FQGNSA. CDR3 DNA sequence: TGTGCCAGCAGCTTAGCGGGAGCGACCTACAATGAGCAGTTCTTC. This gives the protein CASSLAGATYNEQFF.

This chain uses TRBV10-3 with TRBJ2-7; 9 bases fit TRBD1. V gave up 10 bases and J gave up 2 bases; unmatched junction bases: 9. CDR1 and CDR2 (germline): ENHRY, SYGVKD. The CDR3 spans 14 residues. The CDR3, as DNA: TGTGCCACTCGACCGGGACAGGGAACCTACGAGCAGTACTTC. It codes for CATRPGQGTYEQYF.

CDR3 loop: CASSSSEDAFF. The CDR3 nucleotides are TGTGCCAGCAGTTCATCAGAGGACGCTTTCTTT. The V call is TRBV6-1, the J call TRBJ1-1; the D is unclear. The V gene's germline CDR1 is MNHNS and CDR2 SASEGT. The V gene lost 5 bases and the J gene lost 11 bases, with 12 bases spanning the gap. This CDR3 has 11 residues.

The rearrangement joins TRBV19 to TRBJ1-2; D not certain. Germline loops: CDR1 LNHDA, CDR2 SQIVND (reference sequence). The CDR3 covers 11 residues. V lost 10 bases and J lost 8, with 14 bases in between. The CDR3, as DNA: TGTGCCACCTCGAGAGAGGACGGCTACACCTTC. Encoded protein: CATSREDGYTF.